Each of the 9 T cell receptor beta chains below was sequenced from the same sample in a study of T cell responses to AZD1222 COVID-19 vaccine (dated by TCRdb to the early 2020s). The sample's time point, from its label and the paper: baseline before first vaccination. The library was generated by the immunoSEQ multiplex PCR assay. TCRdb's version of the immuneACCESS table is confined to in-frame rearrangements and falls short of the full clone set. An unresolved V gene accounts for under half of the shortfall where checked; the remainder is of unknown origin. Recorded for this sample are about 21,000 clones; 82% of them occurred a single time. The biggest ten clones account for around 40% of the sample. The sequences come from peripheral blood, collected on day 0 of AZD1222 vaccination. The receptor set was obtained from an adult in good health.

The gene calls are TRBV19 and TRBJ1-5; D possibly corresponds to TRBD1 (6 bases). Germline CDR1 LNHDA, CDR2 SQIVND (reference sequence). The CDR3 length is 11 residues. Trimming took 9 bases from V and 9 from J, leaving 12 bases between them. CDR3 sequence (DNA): TGTGCCAGCGAGGAGGGGGGGCCCCAGCATTTT. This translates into CASEEGGPQHF.

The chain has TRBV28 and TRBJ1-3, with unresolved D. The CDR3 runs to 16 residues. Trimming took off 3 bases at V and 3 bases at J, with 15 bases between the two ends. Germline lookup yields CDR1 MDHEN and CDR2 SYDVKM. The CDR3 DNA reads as TGTGCCAGCAGTTTCCCCGATATCAGCCTTGGAAACACCATATATTTT. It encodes CASSFPDISLGNTIYF. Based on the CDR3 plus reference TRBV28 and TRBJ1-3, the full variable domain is DVKVTQSSRYLVKRTGEKVFLECVQDMDHENMFWYRQDPGLGLRLIYFSYDVKMKEKGDIPEGYSVSREKKERFSLILESASTNQTSMYLCASSFPDISLGNTIYFGEGSWLTVV.

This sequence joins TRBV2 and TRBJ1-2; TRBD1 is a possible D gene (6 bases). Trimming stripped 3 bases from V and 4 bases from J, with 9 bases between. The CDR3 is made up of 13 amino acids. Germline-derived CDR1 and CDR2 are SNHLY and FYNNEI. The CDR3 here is CASSDSGAYGYTF. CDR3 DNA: TGTGCCAGCAGTGATTCAGGGGCCTATGGCTACACCTTC.

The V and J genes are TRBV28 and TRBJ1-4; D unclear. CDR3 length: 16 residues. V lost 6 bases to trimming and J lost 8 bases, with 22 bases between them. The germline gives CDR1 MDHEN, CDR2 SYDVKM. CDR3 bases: TGTGCCAGCAGCCTCCCTGAAGCTCGGGAACGCGAAAAACTGTTTTTT. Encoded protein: CASSLPEAREREKLFF.

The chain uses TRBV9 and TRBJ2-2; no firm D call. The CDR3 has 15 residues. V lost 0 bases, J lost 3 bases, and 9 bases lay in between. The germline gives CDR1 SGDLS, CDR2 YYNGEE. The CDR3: CASSVGVADTGELFF. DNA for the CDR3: TGTGCCAGCAGCGTAGGGGTTGCAGACACCGGGGAGCTGTTTTTT.

CDR3 in DNA: TGTGCCAGCAGTGTATTACAGGGCTATAGCAATCAGCCCCAGCATTTT. This translates into CASSVLQGYSNQPQHF. The rearrangement links TRBV6-1 to TRBJ1-5, with D maybe TRBD1 (6 bases). V was trimmed by 4 bases and J by 0 bases, leaving 13 bases between them. Germline loops: CDR1 MNHNS, CDR2 SASEGT. The CDR3 consists of 16 residues.

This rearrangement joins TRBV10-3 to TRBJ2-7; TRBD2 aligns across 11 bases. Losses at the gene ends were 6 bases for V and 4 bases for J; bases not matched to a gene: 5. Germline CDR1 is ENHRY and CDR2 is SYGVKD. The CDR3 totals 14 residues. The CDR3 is CAISTGTSGYEQYF. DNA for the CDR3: TGTGCCATCAGCACCGGGACTAGCGGTTACGAGCAGTACTTC.

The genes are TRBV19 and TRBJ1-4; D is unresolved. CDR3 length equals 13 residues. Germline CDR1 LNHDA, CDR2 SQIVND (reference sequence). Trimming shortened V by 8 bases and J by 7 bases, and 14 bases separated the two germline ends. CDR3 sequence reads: CASLNYNGEKLFF. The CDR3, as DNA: TGTGCCAGTCTCAACTATAATGGTGAAAAACTGTTTTTT. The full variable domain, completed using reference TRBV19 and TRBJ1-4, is DGGITQSPKYLFRKEGQNVTLSCEQNLNHDAMYWYRQDPGQGLRLIYYSQIVNDFQKGDIAEGYSVSREKKESFPLTVTSAQKNPTAFYLCASLNYNGEKLFFGSGTQLSVL.

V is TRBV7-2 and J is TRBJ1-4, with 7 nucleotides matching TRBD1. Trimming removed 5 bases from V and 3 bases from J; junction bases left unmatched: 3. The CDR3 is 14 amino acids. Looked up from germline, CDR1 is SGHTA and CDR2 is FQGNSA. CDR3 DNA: TGTGCCAGCAGCACGGGACAGTCTAATGAAAAACTGTTTTTT. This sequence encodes CASSTGQSNEKLFF.